One sample yielded the 6 T cell receptor beta chains listed below, sequenced in a study of shared T cell receptors in the human thymus. Produced via immunoSEQ multiplex PCR; TCRdb's table is partial and in-frame only. The sample has 540,000 or so clones, more than 75% seen once. These data are also associated with another study on human thymus T cells.

Sequencing input: thymocytes. Source of these receptors: a boy less than two years old with a congenital heart defect.

The chain has TRBV12-5 and TRBJ1-2; D remains ambiguous. The CDR3 sequence is 17 residues long. Germline V gene data show CDR1 as LGHNT and CDR2 as FRNRAP. V was shortened by 1 base and J by 0 bases, with 15 bases between the two germline ends. In DNA form, the CDR3 reads TGTGCTAGTGGTTTGGCCTCCTCGGGTTTAGCTAACTATGGCTACACCTTC. The encoded protein is CASGLASSGLANYGYTF.

The chain is built from TRBV4-2 and TRBJ2-7; the match to TRBD2 covers 14 bases. This CDR3 is 17 amino acids long. CDR1 and CDR2 from the germline V gene are LGHNA and YNFKEQ. The V gene end was trimmed by 8 bases and the J gene end by 5 bases; junction bases not matched to a gene: 14. CDR3 bases: TGTGCCAGCGGCGGGACTAGCGGGAGTGGGGGGGGAGACGAGCAGTACTTC. This gives the protein CASGGTSGSGGGDEQYF.

The rearrangement joins TRBV27 to TRBJ2-3; weak D call: TRBD2 (5 bases). CDR3 size: 13 residues. CDR1 is MNHEY, CDR2 SMNVEV, per germline (reference sequence). The germline V and J ends were trimmed by 6 bases and 4 bases, with 11 bases remaining between them. CDR3 bases: TGTGCCAGCAGGGGTGGCGGGTCAGATACGCAGTATTTT. This sequence encodes CASRGGGSDTQYF.

The chain has TRBV7-8 and TRBJ2-7; a weak D match, TRBD1 (6 bases). Per germline, CDR1 SGHVS and CDR2 FQNEAQ. V gave up 5 bases and J gave up 0 bases, with 14 bases separating them. This CDR3 region has 15 residues. Written as DNA, the CDR3 is TGTGCCAGCAGCCCCGCCCGGACAGTCTCCTACGAGCAGTACTTC. Residues: CASSPARTVSYEQYF.

The chain uses TRBV29-1 and TRBJ2-1, with D maybe TRBD2 (5 bases). This CDR3 is 16 amino acids long. The V end lost 6 bases, the J end lost 2 bases, and 20 bases lay between the germline ends. Per the germline V gene, CDR1 is SQVTM and CDR2 is ANQGSEA. The CDR3 nucleotides read TGCAGCGTACCACTCGAGCGGAGCACCGCCTACAATGAGCAGTTCTTC. This codes for CSVPLERSTAYNEQFF.

This clone was seen a few times. CDR3 nucleotide sequence: TGTGCCAGCAGCGTAACTCGGACCAGCGGGTTCAATGAGCAGTTCTTC. Amino acids: CASSVTRTSGFNEQFF. This chain uses TRBV7-2 with TRBJ2-1, with D possibly TRBD2 on 6 matching bases. V was pared by 5 bases and J by 6 bases, with 20 bases between. Germline V lookup: CDR1 SGHTA, CDR2 FQGNSA. CDR3 size: 16 residues.